This T cell receptor beta chain was recorded in a study of molecular identifiers for immune sequencing clone quantification. This clonotype was detected a few times. Germline V CDR1 and CDR2: DFQATT, SNEGSKA (reference sequence). After removal of 2 bases from V and 4 bases from J, the junction contained 5 bases not matched to a gene. This CDR3 has 16 residues. MiXCR, run by TCRdb on the PCR reads, gives a single entry per CDR3 protein. The sample lists approximately 590,000 distinct CDR3 sequences, over 25% occurring once. Sequencing input: naive CD8+ T cells from blood, with Jurkat cell RNA spiked in. Subset specified: FACS-sorted CD8+CD4-CCR7+CD45RA+ naive T cells. The genes are TRBV20-1 and TRBJ2-1; TRBD2 agrees at 13 bases. The sequence derives from a human donor in good health. Some libraries in this study had Jurkat cell RNA spiked in. The CDR3 is CSARTGTSGMYNEQFF. CDR3 DNA sequence: TGCAGTGCTAGAACCGGGACTAGCGGGATGTACAATGAGCAGTTCTTC.